These 24 T cell receptor beta chains were all obtained from the same sample, sequenced in a study of human T cells and chemical hapten exposure. Time point noted: patch test 1, 2 weeks after DPC sensitization. The treatment denotes: therapeutic diphenylcyclopropenone sensitization with weekly scalp DPC. TCRdb reanalysed the RACE reads using MiXCR and keeps one entry per CDR3 protein. Of tens of thousands of distinct CDR3 sequences listed, roughly a tenth were seen once; the top ten hold 2% to 2.5%. Specimen: whole blood, collected in connection with sensitization to the hapten diphenylcyclopropenone (DPC). These receptors originate from a man aged 35 to 55 with alopecia areata. Some clones in this sample may be carry-over from other donors' samples.

This clonotype was observed many times. The V and J genes are TRBV6-2 or TRBV6-3 and TRBJ2-7; tentative D call: TRBD2 (5 bases). V lost 4 bases and J 6 bases, leaving 13 bases between the germline ends. The CDR3 is made up of 13 amino acids. Germline loops: CDR1 MNHEY, CDR2 SVGEGT. CDR3 DNA sequence: TGTGCCAGCAGTTCCACTAGGAATAGCGAGCAGTACGTC. This gives the protein CASSSTRNSEQYV.

Many counts were recorded for this clonotype. This chain links TRBV12-3 or TRBV12-4 with TRBJ1-3; no definite D call. The V gene lost 7 bases and the J gene lost 0 bases, with 13 bases spanning the gap. This CDR3 is 15 amino acids long. In DNA form, the CDR3 reads TGTGCCAGCACGGGGTTGGCCCCCTCTGGAAACACCATATATTTT. It specifies CASTGLAPSGNTIYF.

DNA of the CDR3: TGTGCCAGCAGTGAGGCAAAAGGAGGGACAAGAGGCGGGGAGCTGTTTTTT. Amino acids: CASSEAKGGTRGGELFF. The chain uses TRBV25-1 and TRBJ2-2; D assignment may be TRBD1 or TRBD2 (6 bases each). V lost 3 bases and J 7 bases, leaving 21 bases between the germline ends. The CDR3 runs to 17 residues. Germline V CDR1 and CDR2: MGHDK, SYGVNS. Full variable domain (missing parts from reference TRBV25-1 and TRBJ2-2): EADIYQTPRYLVIGTGKKITLECSQTMGHDKMYWYQQDPGMELHLIHYSYGVNSTEKGDLSSESTVSRIRTEHFPLTLESARPSHTSQYLCASSEAKGGTRGGELFFGEGSRLTVL.

This clonotype was picked up a small number of times. J is TRBJ2-2 and V is TRBV4-1, with D perhaps TRBD1 (6 bases). Germline V gives CDR1 MGHRA, CDR2 YSYEKL. The length of the CDR3 is 17 residues. Trimming took off 0 bases at V and 5 bases at J, with 16 bases between the two ends. CDR3 amino acids: CASSQDAPGDWTGELFF. For the CDR3, the DNA is TGCGCCAGCAGCCAAGATGCTCCAGGGGATTGGACCGGGGAGCTGTTTTTT.

This clonotype was detected only a few times. The J gene is TRBJ2-1, the V gene TRBV19, with 7 positions matching TRBD2. The CDR3 totals 14 residues. J was trimmed by 8 bases and V by 1 base; bases with no gene match: 5. Germline loops: CDR1 LNHDA, CDR2 SQIVND (reference sequence). The CDR3 bases are TGTGCCAGTAGTATAGGTGGGAGGGGTGATGAGCAGTTCTTC. Translating it yields CASSIGGRGDEQFF.

There are a few counts of this clonotype. CDR3 in DNA: TGTGCCAGCAGCTCATCGGAACTTACTAATGAAAAACTGTTTTTT. It codes for CASSSSELTNEKLFF. The chain joins TRBV7-2 to TRBJ1-4; D not certain. Trimming cost V 4 bases and J 2 bases, with 11 bases left between them. Germline values: CDR1 SGHTA, CDR2 FQGNSA. The CDR3 contains 15 residues.

The CDR3 DNA sequence: TGTGCCAGCAGCTCCGGACTAACCACAGATACGCAGTATTTT. Residues: CASSSGLTTDTQYF. The V gene is TRBV11-3, the J gene TRBJ2-3; tentative D call: TRBD2 (6 bases). This CDR3 region has 14 residues. Per the germline V gene, CDR1 is SGHNT and CDR2 is YENEEA. The V end lost 4 bases, the J end lost 2 bases, and 10 bases lay between the germline ends. Combining the CDR3 with reference TRBV11-3 and TRBJ2-3 gives the whole variable domain EAGVVQSPRYKIIEKKQPVAFWCNPISGHNTLYWYLQNLGQGPELLIRYENEEAVDDSQLPKDRFSAERLKGVDSTLKIQPAELGDSAVYLCASSSGLTTDTQYFGPGTRLTVL.

The chain combines TRBV9 with TRBJ1-2; D possibly corresponds to TRBD1 (5 bases). V lost 2 bases to trimming and J lost 7 bases, with 15 bases between them. CDR1 is SGDLS, CDR2 YYNGEE, per germline. This CDR3 contains 14 residues. As DNA, the CDR3 is TGTGCCAGCAGCGTGGGGGATACCCCTCGTGGCTACACCTTC. It is translated as CASSVGDTPRGYTF. The full variable domain, in which reference TRBV9 and TRBJ1-2 provide the parts outside the CDR3, is DSGVTQTPKHLITATGQRVTLRCSPRSGDLSVYWYQQSLDQGLQFLIQYYNGEERAKGNILERFSAQQFPDLHSELNLSSLELGDSALYFCASSVGDTPRGYTFGSGTRLTVV.

Ten or more counts support this clonotype. The chain combines TRBV18 with TRBJ1-5; possibly TRBD1 for D (5 bases). Germline-derived CDR1 and CDR2 are KGHSH and LQKENI. Trimming removed 0 bases from V and 7 bases from J, with 13 bases in between. The CDR3 length is 15 residues. CDR3 protein: CASSPPGGTVQPQHF. The CDR3 coding sequence is TGTGCCAGCTCACCACCGGGGGGGACGGTCCAGCCCCAGCATTTT.

This clonotype was picked up a small number of times. The CDR3 DNA follows: TGCAGTGCTAGAGATGCGCGACTAGCGGGCCTGGCCTACGAGCAGTACTTC. Amino acid sequence: CSARDARLAGLAYEQYF. The chain joins TRBV20-1 to TRBJ2-7; 10 bases are a match to TRBD2. Germline V gene sequence: CDR1 DFQATT, CDR2 SNEGSKA (reference sequence). The CDR3 covers 17 residues. V was clipped by 0 bases and J by 2 bases; unmatched bases: 10.

A few counts support this clonotype. The chain has TRBV21-1 and TRBJ2-7; the D call of TRBD2 is as the table states it, not checked on the DNA. TRBV21-1 is reported as a pseudogene. This CDR3 has 17 amino acids. The CDR3 DNA reads TGTGCCAGCAGGAAACGGATGAATGGCGGGAGAAGGAGAGAGCAGTACGTC. This gives the protein CASRKRMNGGRRREQYV.

The rearrangement joins TRBV25-1 to TRBJ2-7; the D gene is possibly TRBD2 (7 bases). V was pared by 1 base and J by 5 bases, with 12 bases between. The CDR3 is 14 amino acids. Germline CDR1 and CDR2: MGHDK and SYGVNS. The chain's CDR3 is CASSESWGGDEQYV. The CDR3 bases are TGTGCCAGCAGTGAATCATGGGGGGGCGACGAGCAGTACGTC.

This chain joins TRBV20-1 and TRBJ2-7; 9 nucleotides agree with TRBD1. V shed 3 bases, J shed 0 bases, and the junction held 3 bases outside the gene matches. The CDR3 length is 14 residues. CDR1 DFQATT and CDR2 SNEGSKA come from the germline V gene (reference sequence). CDR3 residues: CSARGQGYSYEQYF. In DNA form, the CDR3 reads TGCAGTGCTAGGGGACAGGGTTACTCCTACGAGCAGTACTTC.

V and J are TRBV11-2 and TRBJ2-7; 9 bases agree with TRBD2. CDR3 size: 15 residues. J was trimmed by 1 base and V by 5 bases; bases with no gene match: 6. CDR1 and CDR2 (germline): SGHAT, FQNNGV. For the CDR3, the DNA is TGTGCCAGCAGCCTCGGAACTAGCGGGTCCTACGAGCAGTACTTC. Amino acid sequence: CASSLGTSGSYEQYF. Looking up the rest from reference TRBV11-2 and TRBJ2-7 gives the full variable domain: EAGVAQSPRYKIIEKRQSVAFWCNPISGHATLYWYQQILGQGPKLLIQFQNNGVVDDSQLPKDRFSAERLKGVDSTLKIQPAKLEDSAVYLCASSLGTSGSYEQYFGPGTRLTVT.

V is TRBV13 and J is TRBJ2-3, with D possibly being TRBD1 (6 bases). From germline, CDR1 is PRHDT and CDR2 FYEKMQ (reference sequence). This CDR3 spans 15 amino acids. Trimming cost V 0 bases and J 4 bases, with 11 bases left between them. The CDR3, as DNA: TGTGCCAGCAGCTTAGGAGGCGACAGGTCAGATACGCAGTATTTT. It specifies CASSLGGDRSDTQYF.

CDR3 sequence reads: CASSPGTLSYEQYV. As DNA, the CDR3 is TGTGCCAGCTCACCCGGGACCCTTTCCTACGAGCAGTACGTC. The rearrangement joins TRBV18 to TRBJ2-7, with D perhaps TRBD1 or TRBD2 (5 bases each). Per germline, CDR1 KGHSH and CDR2 LQKENI. The length of the CDR3 is 14 residues. Between the trimmed V and J ends, which lost 3 bases and 1 base, there was a span of 10 bases.

This clonotype has a count of ten or more. The chain uses TRBV6-1 and TRBJ1-5, with D possibly matching TRBD1 (5 bases). This CDR3 region has 16 residues. V was cut by 5 bases and J by 6 bases, with 20 bases left in between. CDR1 MNHNS and CDR2 SASEGT come from the germline V gene. The CDR3 loop is CASSPLSGGEAQPQHF. DNA of the CDR3: TGTGCCAGCAGTCCCCTGAGCGGGGGAGAGGCTCAGCCCCAGCATTTT.

The table lists this clonotype with a few counts. The chain recombines TRBV7-2 with TRBJ2-3; D not certain. This CDR3 is built from 14 residues. CDR1 and CDR2 from the germline V gene are SGHTA and FQGNSA. V lost 1 base and J lost 5, with 10 bases in between. The CDR3: CASSLGVGQDTQYF. The DNA of the CDR3 is TGTGCCAGCAGCTTAGGGGTAGGGCAAGATACGCAGTATTTT. Using reference TRBV7-2 and TRBJ2-3 for the parts outside the CDR3, the full variable domain is GAGVSQSPSNKVTEKGKDVELRCDPISGHTALYWYRQSLGQGLEFLIYFQGNSAPDKSGLPSDRFSAERTGGSVSTLTIQRTQQEDSAVYLCASSLGVGQDTQYFGPGTRLTVL.

Only a few counts were recorded for this clonotype. The chain couples TRBV5-1 to TRBJ1-2; the D is unclear. Germline V gene sequence: CDR1 SGHRS, CDR2 YFSETQ. This CDR3 comprises 13 residues. Trimming took 4 bases from V and 6 from J, leaving 13 bases between them. CDR3 region: CASSKEDVDGYTF. CDR3 DNA: TGCGCCAGCAGCAAGGAGGATGTAGATGGCTACACCTTC.

The chain joins TRBV29-1 to TRBJ2-1; D could derive from TRBD1 or TRBD2 (6 bases each). The CDR3 is 14 amino acids. The germline V gene has CDR1 SQVTM and CDR2 ANQGSEA. The CDR3 here is CSAERRGAYNEQFF. The CDR3, as DNA: TGCAGTGCTGAGCGGAGGGGGGCATACAATGAGCAGTTCTTC.

V and J are TRBV30 and TRBJ1-5, with 9 bases that match TRBD1. The ends lost 7 bases at V and 4 bases at J; junction bases unmatched: 14. There are 16 residues in the CDR3. From germline, CDR1 is GTSNPN and CDR2 SVGIG (reference sequence). In nucleotides, the CDR3 is TGTGCCTCCTCTCCCGGGACAGGGATTATGAATCAGCCCCAGCATTTT. As protein: CASSPGTGIMNQPQHF.

This chain uses TRBV2 with TRBJ2-4, with a tentative D call TRBD2 (6 bases). The germline V and J ends were trimmed by 3 bases and 1 base, with 10 bases remaining between them. Per germline, CDR1 SNHLY and CDR2 FYNNEI. CDR3 length: 15 amino acids. As DNA, the CDR3 is TGTGCCAGCAGTGACTCGGGGAGGGCCAAAAACATTCAGTACTTC. Its protein is CASSDSGRAKNIQYF.

This clonotype has just a few counts. This chain's CDR3 is CASSLVTGAYEQYF. CDR3 bases: TGTGCCAGCAGCTTAGTTACAGGGGCCTACGAGCAGTACTTC. The chain joins TRBV7-2 to TRBJ2-7; TRBD1 matches 7 bases. In germline, CDR1 is SGHTA, CDR2 FQGNSA. CDR3 size: 14 residues. Trimming at V came to 1 base and at J to 2 bases, leaving 2 bases not matched to a gene. The full variable domain, with the rest looked up from reference TRBV7-2 and TRBJ2-7, is GAGVSQSPSNKVTEKGKDVELRCDPISGHTALYWYRQSLGQGLEFLIYFQGNSAPDKSGLPSDRFSAERTGGSVSTLTIQRTQQEDSAVYLCASSLVTGAYEQYFGPGTRLTVT.

The sample holds a few counts of this clonotype. V is TRBV7-2 and J is TRBJ2-5, with a possible D match to TRBD1 (6 bases). The V end was cut by 5 bases, the J end by 2 bases, with 15 bases between. Germline assignment: CDR1 SGHTA and CDR2 FQGNSA. The CDR3 totals 15 residues. The CDR3 nucleotides read TGTGCCAGCAGCCAATTCGGACAGCCGCAAGAGACCCAGTACTTC. Protein sequence: CASSQFGQPQETQYF.